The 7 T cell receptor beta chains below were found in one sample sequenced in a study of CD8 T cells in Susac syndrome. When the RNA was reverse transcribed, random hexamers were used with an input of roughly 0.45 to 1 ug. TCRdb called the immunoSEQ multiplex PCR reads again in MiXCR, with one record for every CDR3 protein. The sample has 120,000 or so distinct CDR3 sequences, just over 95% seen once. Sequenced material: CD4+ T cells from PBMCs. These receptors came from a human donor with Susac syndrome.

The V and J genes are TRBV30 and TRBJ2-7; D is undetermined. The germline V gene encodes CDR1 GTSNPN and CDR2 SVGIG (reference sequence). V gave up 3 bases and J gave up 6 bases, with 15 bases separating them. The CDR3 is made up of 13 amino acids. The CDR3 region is CAWSKELRSEQYF. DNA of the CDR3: TGTGCCTGGAGCAAAGAACTGCGGTCCGAGCAGTACTTC.

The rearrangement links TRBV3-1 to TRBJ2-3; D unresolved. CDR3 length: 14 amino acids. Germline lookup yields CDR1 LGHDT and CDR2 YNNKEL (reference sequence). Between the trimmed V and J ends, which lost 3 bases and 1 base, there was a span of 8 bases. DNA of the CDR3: TGTGCCAGCAGCCACGCGGACCGCACAGATACGCAGTATTTT. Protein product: CASSHADRTDTQYF.

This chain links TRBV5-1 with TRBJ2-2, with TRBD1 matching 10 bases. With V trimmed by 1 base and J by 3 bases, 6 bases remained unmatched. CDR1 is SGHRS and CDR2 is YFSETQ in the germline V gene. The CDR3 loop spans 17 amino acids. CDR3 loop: CASSLRTGGEDTGELFF. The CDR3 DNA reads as TGCGCCAGCAGCTTGAGGACAGGGGGAGAGGACACCGGGGAGCTGTTTTTT.

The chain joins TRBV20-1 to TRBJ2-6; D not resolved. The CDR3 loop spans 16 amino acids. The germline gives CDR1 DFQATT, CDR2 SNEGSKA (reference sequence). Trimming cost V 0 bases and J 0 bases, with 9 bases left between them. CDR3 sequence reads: CSARDWLPSGANVLTF. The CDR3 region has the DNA TGCAGTGCTAGAGATTGGTTGCCCTCTGGGGCCAACGTCCTGACTTTC.

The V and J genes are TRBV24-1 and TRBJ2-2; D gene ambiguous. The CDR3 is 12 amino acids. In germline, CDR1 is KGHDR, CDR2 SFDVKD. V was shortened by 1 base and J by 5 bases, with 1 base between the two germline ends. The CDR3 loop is CATSDLTGELFF. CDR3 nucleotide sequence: TGTGCCACCAGTGATTTAACCGGGGAGCTGTTTTTT.

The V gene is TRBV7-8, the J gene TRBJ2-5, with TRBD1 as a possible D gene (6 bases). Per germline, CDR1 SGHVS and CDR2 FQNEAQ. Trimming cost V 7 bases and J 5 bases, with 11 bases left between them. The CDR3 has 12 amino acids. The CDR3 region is CASNLGAETQYF. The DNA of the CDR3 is TGTGCCAGCAACCTGGGGGCGGAGACCCAGTACTTC.

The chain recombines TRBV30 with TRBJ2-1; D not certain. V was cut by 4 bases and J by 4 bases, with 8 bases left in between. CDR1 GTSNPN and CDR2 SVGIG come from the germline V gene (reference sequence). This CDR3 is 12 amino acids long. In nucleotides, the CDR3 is TGTGCCTGGAAGGGTGGTTACAATGAGCAGTTCTTC. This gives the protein CAWKGGYNEQFF.